This TCR beta chain stems from a study of tumor-infiltrating lymphocytes in oesophageal squamous cell carcinoma. V lost 5 bases, J lost 5 bases, and 19 bases lay in between. Germline V gives CDR1 LNHDA, CDR2 SQIVND (reference sequence). The CDR3 is made up of 16 amino acids. Each CDR3 protein gets one entry after TCRdb re-called the PCR reads with MiXCR. The data contain approximately 20,000 distinct CDR3 sequences, about 38% of them singletons. Input material: normal esophageal tissue next to the tumor. The V call is TRBV19, the J call TRBJ1-5, with D uncertain. The TCR originated in a male donor with esophageal squamous cell carcinoma. CDR3 DNA: TGTGCCAGTAGTTCCGAAGGGTTCGTTCGGGATCAGCCCCAGCATTTT. Protein: CASSSEGFVRDQPQHF.